The 28 T cell receptor beta chains below all came from one sample that was sequenced in a study of T-cell reconstitution after alpha-beta-depleted transplantation in children. For TCRbeta, the library was prepared with unique molecular identifiers. TCRdb passed the PCR reads through MiXCR, listing each CDR3 protein once. Among about 870,000 distinct CDR3 sequences listed, around 15% were seen once. Sequenced here: PBMCs, mostly from graft donor cells, sampled 360 days after TCRalphabeta/CD19-depleted stem cell transplant. All receptors come from a male patient between 10 and 17 years old who had a stem cell transplant for acute lymphoblastic leukemia, so the T cells may come from the graft donor.

This clonotype was detected only a few times. The J gene is TRBJ2-5, the V gene TRBV27; the D call may be TRBD1 or TRBD2 (5 bases each). V was shortened by 2 bases and J by 2 bases, with 9 bases between the two germline ends. Germline CDR1 and CDR2: MNHEY and SMNVEV (reference sequence). The CDR3 is 14 amino acids. The DNA for the CDR3 is TGTGCCAGCAGTTTAATCGGGGCTCAAGAGACCCAGTACTTC. This sequence encodes CASSLIGAQETQYF.

This clonotype was seen many times. The V gene is TRBV5-1, the J gene TRBJ2-2; TRBD2 is a possible D gene (5 bases). The germline V gene has CDR1 SGHRS and CDR2 YFSETQ. V lost 4 bases to trimming and J lost 5 bases, with 9 bases between them. The CDR3 spans 13 residues. CDR3 loop: CASSRTGTGELFF. CDR3 bases: TGCGCCAGCAGCCGGACGGGGACCGGGGAGCTGTTTTTT. The variable domain in full, with the rest retrieved from reference TRBV5-1 and TRBJ2-2, is KAGVTQTPRYLIKTRGQQVTLSCSPISGHRSVSWYQQTPGQGLQFLFEYFSETQRNKGNFPGRFSGRQFSNSRSEMNVSTLELGDSALYLCASSRTGTGELFFGEGSRLTVL.

This clonotype has only a few counts. J is TRBJ2-7 and V is TRBV4-1, with 12 bases aligning to TRBD1. The J segment lost 5 bases and the V segment lost 0 bases, leaving 5 bases of the junction unmatched. The germline CDR1 and CDR2 sequences are MGHRA and YSYEKL. This CDR3 is 16 amino acids long. As DNA, the CDR3 is TGCGCCAGCAGCCAAGATCGCGGGACAGGGGGCAACGAGCAGTACTTC. Translating gives CASSQDRGTGGNEQYF.

There are many counts of this clonotype. V and J are TRBV6-5 and TRBJ1-1, with D maybe TRBD1 (6 bases). Trimming took off 0 bases at V and 7 bases at J, with 12 bases between the two ends. CDR1 is MNHEY and CDR2 is SVGAGI in the germline V gene. This CDR3 spans 14 amino acids. CDR3: CASSYSPGTLEAFF. CDR3 sequence (DNA): TGTGCCAGCAGTTACTCCCCCGGGACACTTGAAGCTTTCTTT.

This clonotype was picked up many times. V and J are TRBV20-1 and TRBJ2-7; D is unclear. Trimming pared 5 bases from V and 11 bases from J, leaving 13 bases between. Per the germline V gene, CDR1 is DFQATT and CDR2 is SNEGSKA (reference sequence). The CDR3 runs 10 residues. Here the CDR3 DNA reads TGCAGTGCTGTAAGAGGACGGGAGTACTTC. The encoded protein is CSAVRGREYF.

This clonotype was observed a few times. The V and J genes are TRBV5-1 and TRBJ2-7, with D uncertain. From germline, CDR1 is SGHRS and CDR2 YFSETQ. V lost 4 bases and J 2 bases, leaving 13 bases between the germline ends. The CDR3 runs to 14 residues. This CDR3 reads CASSEGRQTYEQYF. The CDR3 DNA reads TGCGCCAGCAGCGAAGGACGGCAAACCTACGAGCAGTACTTC.

The rearrangement links TRBV20-1 to TRBJ1-3, with a possible D match to TRBD1 (5 bases). Germline CDR1 reads DFQATT; CDR2 reads SNEGSKA (reference sequence). This CDR3 region has 13 residues. V dropped 5 bases and J dropped 6 bases, with 14 bases sitting between them. CDR3 sequence reads: CSAPGTDVNTIYF. CDR3 bases: TGCAGTGCTCCGGGGACCGACGTAAACACCATATATTTT.

V gene TRBV4-1 combines with J gene TRBJ2-6; 8 nucleotides agree with TRBD1. CDR1 is MGHRA, CDR2 YSYEKL, per germline. J was trimmed by 1 base and V by 4 bases; bases with no gene match: 15. CDR3 length: 20 residues. In DNA, the CDR3 is TGCGCCAGCAGCCTTCCCAAGGTGCGACAGGGGTTTTCTGGGGCCAACGTCCTGACTTTC. Amino acids: CASSLPKVRQGFSGANVLTF.

This clonotype has only a few counts. The chain has TRBV11-2 and TRBJ2-7; D perhaps matches TRBD2 (6 bases). This CDR3 has 17 residues. The V gene's germline CDR1 is SGHAT and CDR2 FQNNGV. V lost 0 bases and J lost 0, with 15 bases in between. The CDR3: CASSLDPSGVSSYEQYF. Here the CDR3 DNA reads TGTGCCAGCAGCTTAGACCCCTCGGGGGTAAGCTCCTACGAGCAGTACTTC.

The chain employs TRBV15 and TRBJ1-2; possibly TRBD1 for D (6 bases). CDR3 length equals 16 residues. V gave up 8 bases and J gave up 4 bases, with 23 bases separating them. Germline CDR1 reads LNHNV; CDR2 reads YYDKDF (reference sequence). The CDR3 loop is CATEGRGGRGGYGYTF. As DNA, the CDR3 is TGTGCCACCGAAGGCCGTGGGGGGCGAGGTGGCTATGGCTACACCTTC.

At least ten counts were recorded for this clonotype. This chain's CDR3 is CASSLAFLAGDTQYF. The CDR3 region has the DNA TGTGCCAGCAGCTTAGCGTTCCTAGCGGGAGATACGCAGTATTTT. J is TRBJ2-3 and V is TRBV7-9, with 8 bases that match TRBD2. Trimming removed 0 bases from V and 5 bases from J; junction bases left unmatched: 4. Germline CDR1 reads SEHNR; CDR2 reads FQNEAQ (reference sequence). CDR3 size: 15 residues.

A few counts support this clonotype. This sequence joins TRBV24-1 and TRBJ2-1; D may be TRBD2 (5 bases). CDR1 KGHDR and CDR2 SFDVKD come from the germline V gene. This CDR3 region has 17 residues. Deletions cut 7 bases from V and 5 bases from J, with 23 bases between. CDR3 nucleotide sequence: TGTGCCACCAGCTCGACTACCCAAGTCCCCTTTGACAATGAGCAGTTCTTC. The encoded protein is CATSSTTQVPFDNEQFF.

This clonotype was seen ten or more times. The gene calls are TRBV5-1 and TRBJ2-1, with unresolved D. The CDR3 runs 15 residues. V lost 0 bases to trimming and J lost 1 base, with 8 bases between them. Germline CDR1 and CDR2: SGHRS and YFSETQ. CDR3 residues: CASSLALGSYNEQFF. CDR3 coding DNA: TGCGCCAGCAGCTTGGCGCTAGGGTCCTACAATGAGCAGTTCTTC.

This clonotype was detected only a few times. The genes are TRBV20-1 and TRBJ2-5; D remains ambiguous. Trimming shortened V by 0 bases and J by 3 bases, and 14 bases separated the two germline ends. The CDR3 spans 15 residues. The V gene's germline CDR1 is DFQATT and CDR2 SNEGSKA (reference sequence). CDR3 sequence reads: CSARDYRAPKETQYF. CDR3 coding DNA: TGCAGTGCTAGAGACTACCGGGCCCCTAAAGAGACCCAGTACTTC.

The rearrangement joins TRBV20-1 to TRBJ2-7, with 10 nucleotides matching TRBD2. The CDR3 has 16 amino acids. Germline values: CDR1 DFQATT, CDR2 SNEGSKA (reference sequence). Unmatched junction bases numbered 16, after V lost 6 bases and J lost 5 bases. Here the CDR3 reads CSARRVGLAMNHEQYF. The CDR3 nucleotides are TGCAGTGCCCGGAGGGTGGGACTAGCGATGAACCACGAGCAGTACTTC.

This clonotype was detected ten times or more. This rearrangement joins TRBV15 to TRBJ2-7; D possibly corresponds to TRBD2 (5 bases). Germline CDR1 and CDR2: LNHNV and YYDKDF (reference sequence). The CDR3 extends over 14 amino acids. V lost 7 bases and J 3 bases, leaving 16 bases between the germline ends. CDR3 bases: TGTGCCACCACCCCTCCGGGGAGAGACTACGAGCAGTACTTC. The encoded protein is CATTPPGRDYEQYF. The variable domain in full, with the rest retrieved from reference TRBV15 and TRBJ2-7, is DAMVIQNPRYQVTQFGKPVTLSCSQTLNHNVMYWYQQKSSQAPKLLFHYYDKDFNNEADTPDNFQSRRPNTSFCFLDIRSPGLGDTAMYLCATTPPGRDYEQYFGPGTRLTVT.

This clonotype occurred a few times. The chain couples TRBV5-1 to TRBJ2-7; 7 bases are a match to TRBD1. Germline CDR1 and CDR2: SGHRS and YFSETQ. J lost 5 bases, V lost 4 bases, and 18 bases had no gene match. The CDR3 runs to 17 residues. The CDR3 DNA follows: TGCGCCAGCAGCCGGTGGGCACCTCGACAGGGTCCCCACGAGCAGTACTTC. It yields the protein CASSRWAPRQGPHEQYF. Filled out from reference TRBV5-1 and TRBJ2-7, the complete variable domain reads KAGVTQTPRYLIKTRGQQVTLSCSPISGHRSVSWYQQTPGQGLQFLFEYFSETQRNKGNFPGRFSGRQFSNSRSEMNVSTLELGDSALYLCASSRWAPRQGPHEQYFGPGTRLTVT.

In this sample, this clonotype turned up a few times. V gene TRBV5-1 combines with J gene TRBJ2-3; TRBD1 matches 7 bases. J lost 2 bases, V lost 0 bases, and 3 bases had no gene match. Germline CDR1 SGHRS, CDR2 YFSETQ. CDR3 size: 15 residues. CDR3 sequence reads: CASSLVTGITDTQYF. CDR3 DNA: TGCGCCAGCAGCTTGGTGACAGGGATCACAGATACGCAGTATTTT. Variable domain in full (rest from reference TRBV5-1 and TRBJ2-3): KAGVTQTPRYLIKTRGQQVTLSCSPISGHRSVSWYQQTPGQGLQFLFEYFSETQRNKGNFPGRFSGRQFSNSRSEMNVSTLELGDSALYLCASSLVTGITDTQYFGPGTRLTVL.

A few counts support this clonotype. This rearrangement joins TRBV10-3 to TRBJ2-3; D ambiguous. With 2 bases removed from V and 2 bases from J, the gap between germline ends came to 2 bases. Germline V gene sequence: CDR1 ENHRY, CDR2 SYGVKD. This CDR3 is 12 amino acids long. As DNA, the CDR3 is TGTGCCATCAGTGAGATCACAGATACGCAGTATTTT. Its translation: CAISEITDTQYF.

This chain links TRBV24-1 with TRBJ2-1; the match to TRBD2 covers 8 bases. V dropped 3 bases and J dropped 7; count of bases not matched to a gene: 16. This CDR3 has 18 residues. CDR1 and CDR2 (germline): KGHDR, SFDVKD. Here the CDR3 DNA reads TGTGCCACCAGTGATCCTAGCTCCTTAGCGGGATTCGATAATGAGCAGTTCTTC. The encoded protein is CATSDPSSLAGFDNEQFF.

The chain carries TRBV11-2 and TRBJ2-1, with 11 bases lining up with TRBD2. The CDR3 runs to 18 residues. V shed 6 bases, J shed 1 base, and the junction held 11 bases outside the gene matches. In germline, CDR1 is SGHAT, CDR2 FQNNGV. The CDR3 protein is CASRTLAGGSDSYNEQFF. The CDR3 DNA follows: TGTGCCAGCAGAACTCTAGCGGGAGGTTCCGATTCCTACAATGAGCAGTTCTTC.

This clonotype came up a few times. The chain combines TRBV20-1 with TRBJ2-7, with D perhaps assigned TRBD1 or TRBD2 (5 bases each). The V and J ends lost 4 bases and 6 bases respectively, with 10 bases between them. The CDR3 has 11 amino acids. Germline CDR1 DFQATT, CDR2 SNEGSKA (reference sequence). The CDR3 DNA is TGCAGTGCTACGGGGCGTTCCGAGCAGTACTTC. It translates to CSATGRSEQYF.

This clonotype occurred a few times. This rearrangement joins TRBV3-1 to TRBJ2-3, with TRBD2 matching 9 bases. Germline loops: CDR1 LGHDT, CDR2 YNNKEL (reference sequence). CDR3 length equals 17 residues. J lost 6 bases, V lost 3 bases, and 13 bases had no gene match. The CDR3 nucleotides are TGTGCCAGCAGCCACCGGCGGGGACTAGCAGCAGGGGATACGCAGTATTTT. It codes for CASSHRRGLAAGDTQYF.

The V and J genes are TRBV11-3 and TRBJ2-7, with 9 bases lining up with TRBD1. CDR1 SGHNT and CDR2 YENEEA come from the germline V gene. The CDR3 length is 14 residues. The V and J ends lost 3 bases and 5 bases, in that order; junction bases with no gene match: 5. In DNA, the CDR3 is TGTGCCAGCAGCTTGTGGACAGGGGCAGACGAGCAGTACTTC. Protein: CASSLWTGADEQYF.

The chain couples TRBV15 to TRBJ2-6, with TRBD2 as a possible D gene (6 bases). CDR1 is LNHNV, CDR2 YYDKDF, per germline (reference sequence). The length of the CDR3 is 14 residues. V was clipped by 3 bases and J by 6 bases, with 9 bases between them. The CDR3 is CATSRRDSANVLTF. CDR3 sequence (DNA): TGTGCCACCAGCAGGCGGGACTCGGCCAACGTCCTGACTTTC.

This chain uses TRBV27 with TRBJ2-7, with D unresolved. V shed 2 bases and J shed 3 bases, with 11 bases lying between them. Germline CDR1 is MNHEY and CDR2 is SMNVEV (reference sequence). This CDR3 spans 14 amino acids. This CDR3 reads CASSLPRGGYEQYF. Here the CDR3 DNA reads TGTGCCAGCAGTTTACCACGAGGTGGCTACGAGCAGTACTTC.

This clonotype has a handful of counts. V is TRBV20-1 and J is TRBJ2-1; the D gene could be TRBD1 or TRBD2 (5 bases each). Trimming took 5 bases from V and 2 from J, leaving 16 bases between them. The CDR3 consists of 15 residues. Looked up from germline, CDR1 is DFQATT and CDR2 is SNEGSKA (reference sequence). Here the CDR3 DNA reads TGCAGTGCTGGTACCCCCGGGACGGCCTACAATGAGCAGTTCTTC. Its translation: CSAGTPGTAYNEQFF.

This clonotype was seen at least ten times. This rearrangement joins TRBV12-3 or TRBV12-4 to TRBJ2-4, with a weak D call TRBD1 (5 bases). Trimming cost V 2 bases and J 1 base, with 9 bases left between them. The CDR3 is made up of 15 amino acids. In nucleotides, the CDR3 is TGTGCCAGCAGTTTACAGGGTATCGCCAAAAACATTCAGTACTTC. It is translated as CASSLQGIAKNIQYF.